Detailed here is one T cell receptor (beta chain). What it binds is not known. The data derive from a study of T cell responses to AZD1222 COVID-19 vaccine. The method was immunoSEQ multiplex PCR; TCRdb's version includes in-frame clones alone and lacks a portion of them. Among about 120,000 clones, roughly nine tenths were seen once, and the ten largest hold about 4.1%. Study results and caveats: Across the whole spike, CD4 TCRs peaked at regions 160-218 and 743-854. In a largely white British group with more females than males, clonal diversity was possibly underestimated. Spike-specific TCR breadth and depth grew following two AZD1222 doses. Repertoire sampling was restricted to post-peak T cell response timepoints.

Trimming left V 3 bases short and J 5 bases short, with 14 bases between. The length of the CDR3 is 15 residues. Germline values: CDR1 LNHDA, CDR2 SQIVND (reference sequence). The material sequenced was peripheral blood, taken on day 0 of AZD1222 vaccination. This TCR was recovered from an adult in good health. The J gene is TRBJ2-4, the V gene TRBV19; tentatively, D is TRBD1 or TRBD2 (5 bases each). The CDR3 here is CASSIVGGNENIQYF. CDR3 sequence (DNA): TGTGCCAGTAGTATCGTTGGGGGAAACGAAAACATTCAGTACTTC.